This record covers a single T cell receptor (beta chain). It lacks a known antigen. The input lacks base qualities; no much larger clone sits a single base away. According to the germline V gene (reference sequence), CDR1 reads SGHKS and CDR2 reads YYEKEE. Relative to germline, V is missing 4 bases and J is missing 7 bases, with 18 bases of the junction outside any gene match. Measured from the cysteine to the phenylalanine, the CDR3 is 18 residues long. Only CDR3 DNA remains: 54 bases, in frame from the first base. The immunoSEQ Assay, a bias-controlled multiplex PCR, was used to amplify TCRbeta CDR3 regions from genomic DNA. In the source study's methods: The number of nucleated cells in each sample was estimated from the amplification of reference gene primers within the assay. To quantify the absolute abundance of each unique TCRbeta CDR3 rearrangement, sequence reads were collapsed and filtered. For each sample, productive Simpson clonality was calculated by taking the square root of Simpson's diversity index across productive rearrangements. TCRdb obtained this table from immuneACCESS and retained in-frame rearrangements with V and J assigned. These tables miss some clones; where compared with another copy, unresolved V genes account for less than half of the shortfall, and the remainder is unexplained. V and J calls and clone size are those listed in that table; D and trimming were worked out from the DNA. The sample records about 250,000 clones, 86% of which are singletons. About 14% of the sample is held by the ten biggest clonotypes.

Participants in the prospective study were enrolled through a virtual design, were aged roughly 18 to 100 years, and lived in 24 United States geographic areas. In the prospective study, participants were assigned to cohorts based on the clinical history participants reported in a screening survey and a study questionnaire. Recovered participants in ImmuneRACE Cohort 3 were defined by two consecutive negative NP/OP PCR tests, clearance by a healthcare professional, or resolution of symptoms. Each participant in the prospective study had whole blood, serum and a nasopharyngeal or oropharyngeal swab collected by mobile phlebotomists. Additional blood draws and questionnaires over an approximately two-month period could optionally be provided by prospective study participants. Blood samples from the prospective study were shipped frozen or at room temperature prior to DNA extraction. This sample was taken from a study of blood T cell repertoires in COVID-19 (TCRdb year 2020). Background on the whole study: Collaborator samples came from the United States, Italy and Spain and covered acute and convalescent phases of COVID-19. The prospective study material was composed of cDNA or gDNA derived from T cells, B-cell-depleted T cells, or PBMCs. Deeply sampled blood TCRbeta repertoires from subjects exposed to, actively infected with, or recovered from COVID-19 were included in the dataset. The repertoires were made available in a free public database intended to serve as a resource for research on the immune response to SARS-CoV-2. The samples were drawn from the first 160 participants of the ongoing ImmuneRACE study and from 1,254 subjects provided by 6 global collaborators. A de-identified subject ID, COVID-19 status, age in years and sex were almost always included in the sample metadata. Where HLA class I and class II types were available, the types were taken from metadata supplied by the sample provider, not from assay-based typing.

The paper as a whole reports these results and caveats: The quantity of clinical and demographic metadata differed by source and by participant and was supplied without curation.

The sequence came from a man between 18 and 35 years old who had recovered from COVID-19. Recombination linked TRBV5-5 to TRBJ1-4, and 8 junctional nucleotides match TRBD1. Sequenced input: PBMCs or T cells enriched from blood (not recorded which). The CDR3 protein: CASSPGGRGLIRVEKLFF. The nucleotide sequence reads TGTGCCAGCAGCCCAGGCGGCAGGGGGCTTATTCGGGTTGAAAAACTGTTTTTT.